The clone carrying this TCR beta chain was recorded a few times. J gave up 7 bases and V 3 bases, and 8 bases lay outside the gene matches. This CDR3 contains 15 residues. These data come from a study of Graves' ophthalmopathy and Graves' hyperthyroidism. Background on the study: Stable hyperthyroidism referred to disease that showed no ophthalmopathy within 18 months of follow-up.

TCR beta CDR3 amplification used RNA transcripts. The library came from an HTBI-primed first-round RT-PCR and a second-round multiplex PCR. Via MiXCR, TCRdb re-called the multiplex PCR reads, giving one row per CDR3 protein. Here the sample spans over a million distinct CDR3 sequences, 35% to 40% being singletons. The sequence came from an adult man with Graves' hyperthyroidism. The sequenced sample consisted of peripheral blood or thyroid tissue (not recorded which). This chain joins TRBV12-3 or TRBV12-4 and TRBJ2-2; TRBD1 aligns across 7 bases. The CDR3 here is CASSFVAGGNGELFF. Here the CDR3 DNA reads TGTGCCAGCAGTTTCGTGGCAGGGGGTAACGGGGAGCTGTTTTTT.